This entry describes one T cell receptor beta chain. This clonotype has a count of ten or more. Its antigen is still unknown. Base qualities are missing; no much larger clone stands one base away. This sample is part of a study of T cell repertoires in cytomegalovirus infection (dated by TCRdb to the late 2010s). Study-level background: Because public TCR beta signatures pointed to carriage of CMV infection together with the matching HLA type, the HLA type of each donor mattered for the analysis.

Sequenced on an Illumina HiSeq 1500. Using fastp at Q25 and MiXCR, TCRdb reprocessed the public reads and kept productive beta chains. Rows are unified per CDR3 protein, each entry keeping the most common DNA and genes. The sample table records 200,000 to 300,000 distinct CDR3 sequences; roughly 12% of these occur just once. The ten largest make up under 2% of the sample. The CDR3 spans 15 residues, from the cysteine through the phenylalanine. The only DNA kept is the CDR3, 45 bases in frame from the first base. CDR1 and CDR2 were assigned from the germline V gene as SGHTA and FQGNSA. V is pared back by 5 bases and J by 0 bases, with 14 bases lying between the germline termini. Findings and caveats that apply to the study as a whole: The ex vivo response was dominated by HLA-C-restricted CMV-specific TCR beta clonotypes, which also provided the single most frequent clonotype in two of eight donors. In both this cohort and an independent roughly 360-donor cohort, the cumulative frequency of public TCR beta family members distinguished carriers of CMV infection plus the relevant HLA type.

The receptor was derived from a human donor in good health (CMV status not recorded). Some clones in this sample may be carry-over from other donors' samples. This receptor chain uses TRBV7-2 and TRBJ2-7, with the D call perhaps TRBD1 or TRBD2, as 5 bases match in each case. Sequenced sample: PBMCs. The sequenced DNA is TGTGCCAGCAGCGTAGTGAGGGGCCCCTCCTACGAGCAGTACTTC. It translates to CASSVVRGPSYEQYF.